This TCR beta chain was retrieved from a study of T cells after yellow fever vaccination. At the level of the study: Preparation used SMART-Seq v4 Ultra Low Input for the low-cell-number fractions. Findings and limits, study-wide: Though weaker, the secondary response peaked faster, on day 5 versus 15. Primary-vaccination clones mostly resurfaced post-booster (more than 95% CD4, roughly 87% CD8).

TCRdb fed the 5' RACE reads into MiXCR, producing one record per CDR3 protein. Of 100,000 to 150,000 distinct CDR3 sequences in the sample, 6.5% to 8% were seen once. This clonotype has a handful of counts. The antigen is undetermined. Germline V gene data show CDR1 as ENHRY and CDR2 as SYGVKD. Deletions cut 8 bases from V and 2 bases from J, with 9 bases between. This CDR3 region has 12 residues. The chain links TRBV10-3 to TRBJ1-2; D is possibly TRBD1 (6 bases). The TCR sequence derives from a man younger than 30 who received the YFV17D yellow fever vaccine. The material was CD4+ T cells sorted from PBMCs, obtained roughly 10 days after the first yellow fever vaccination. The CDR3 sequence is CAIGGGNYGYTF. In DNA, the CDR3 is TGTGCCATCGGCGGGGGCAACTATGGCTACACCTTC.